The rows below give T cell receptor beta chains drawn from one sample of a study of T cell changes during pregnancy in multiple sclerosis. Using immunoSEQ multiplex PCR, the repertoire was profiled, and TCRdb retains in-frame clones only, with some absent. The sample has about 98,000 clones; around 90% are singletons. The sample consisted of peripheral blood, taken after pregnancy. The source of these receptors is a female donor in good health, enrolled as a control in a pregnancy study. CDR3s include the opening cysteine and the closing phenylalanine or tryptophan. The D gene is left open where the match is weak. Only some rows state a clone size, as once, few, many or a class for expanded clones.

J,V,D,size,DNA,CDR3
TRBJ2-1,TRBV5-1,.,.,TGCGCCAGCAGCTTGGGTGGGCAGGGGATGCAGGGTGAGCAGTTCTTC,CASSLGGQGMQGEQFF
TRBJ2-3,TRBV10-3,.,.,TGTGCCATCCGGGAACAGCGAAACACAGATACGCAGTATTTT,CAIREQRNTDTQYF
TRBJ2-1,TRBV18,TRBD1,.,TGTGCCAGCTCACCACGGGACAGGGGCGATGAGCAGTTCTTC,CASSPRDRGDEQFF
TRBJ2-1,TRBV11-1,TRBD1,.,TGTGCCAGCAGCCGAAACAGGGGCCCTTCCTACAATGAGCAGTTCTTC,CASSRNRGPSYNEQFF
TRBJ2-1,TRBV5-4,TRBD2,once,TGTGCCAGCAGCTTGGTAGCTAGCGGGGGGCCCTGGGTCTTC,CASSLVASGGPWVF
TRBJ2-7,TRBV4-1,.,.,TGCGCCAGCAGCCAAGCGGAGGGACTCTACGAGCAGTACTTC,CASSQAEGLYEQYF
TRBJ2-1,TRBV5-4,.,.,TGTGCCAGCAGCTTATCGGATGAGCAGTTCTTC,CASSLSDEQFF
TRBJ2-7,TRBV29-1,TRBD2,.,TGCAGCGTTTCATGGGGGGGTGACGAGCAGTACTTC,CSVSWGGDEQYF
TRBJ1-5,TRBV28,.,.,TGTGCCAGCAGTTTGTCCAGGGGCAATCAGCCCCAGCATTTT,CASSLSRGNQPQHF
TRBJ1-5,TRBV27,TRBD1,.,TGTGCCAGCAGCCTCACAGGGGGCGTCGGCAATCAGCCCCAGCATTTT,CASSLTGGVGNQPQHF
TRBJ2-6,TRBV27,.,.,TGTGCCAGCTCGTACTCTGGGGCCAACGTCCTGACTTTC,CASSYSGANVLTF
TRBJ2-2,TRBV6-5,.,.,TGTGCCAGCAGTTACCGACTTGACACCGGGGAGCTGTTTTTT,CASSYRLDTGELFF
TRBJ2-6,TRBV29-1,TRBD1,.,TGCAGCGTTGTGCAGGGGGCCAGCTCTGGGGCCAACGTCCTGACTTTC,CSVVQGASSGANVLTF
TRBJ2-5,TRBV5-1,TRBD2,.,TGCGCCAGCAGCTTGGCCGGGCTAGCGGGAGCAGAGACCCAGTACTTC,CASSLAGLAGAETQYF
TRBJ1-5,TRBV6-1,.,once,TGTGCCAGCAGTGAAGGGGGCGCGGGGCAGCCCCAGCATTTT,CASSEGGAGQPQHF
TRBJ2-1,TRBV29-1,TRBD2,.,TGCAGCGTTGCAGGGACTAGTTTAAGCAATGAGCAGTTCTTC,CSVAGTSLSNEQFF
TRBJ2-3,TRBV6-4,TRBD1,once,TGTGCCAGCAGTGACGGACAGGGGGCTTGGGATACGCAGTATTTT,CASSDGQGAWDTQYF
TRBJ2-1,TRBV7-2,TRBD2,.,TGTGCCAGCAGCTTCGGGACTAGCGGGCTCCCGTTCTTC,CASSFGTSGLPFF
TRBJ2-7,TRBV9,TRBD1,.,TGTGCCAGCAGCGTAGGGGGCGACAGGGTGGCTTTCCAGTACTTC,CASSVGGDRVAFQYF
TRBJ1-2,TRBV2,.,once,TGTGCCAGCAGTGAACAGGGATTGGGTCGTGGCTACACCTTC,CASSEQGLGRGYTF
TRBJ2-7,TRBV6-1,TRBD1,.,TGTGCCAGCAGCCAGGGACAGGGTCCCTACGAGCAGTACTTC,CASSQGQGPYEQYF
TRBJ2-5,TRBV10-1,.,.,TGCGCCAGCAGTCAGGACTCAATAGAGACCCAGTACTTC,CASSQDSIETQYF
TRBJ2-2,TRBV7-3,TRBD2,.,TGTGCCAGCAGCTTACGGGCTAGCGGGGGATATGCGAACACCGGGGAGCTGTTTTTT,CASSLRASGGYANTGELFF
TRBJ2-3,TRBV5-1,.,.,TGCGCCAGCGCAGCGGGCGAACCCCCCACAGATACGCAGTATTTT,CASAAGEPPTDTQYF
TRBJ2-1,TRBV25-1,.,.,TGTGCCAGCACTAGCGCCAGCTCCTACAATGAGCAGTTCTTC,CASTSASSYNEQFF
TRBJ1-2,TRBV6-6,.,.,TGTGCCAGCAGCAGGGCCTCATCCTCCTATGGCTACACCTTC,CASSRASSSYGYTF
TRBJ1-3,TRBV7-8,TRBD1,.,TGTGCCAGCAGCTTAGGCAGGGGGCTTGGAAACACCATATATTTT,CASSLGRGLGNTIYF
TRBJ1-1,TRBV28,.,.,TGTGCCAGCAGCACCACTGGAGTGAACACTGAAGCTTTCTTT,CASSTTGVNTEAFF
TRBJ2-7,TRBV18,.,.,TGTGCCAGCTCACCGGGGCTCGGTCGTAAGAGCTCCTACGAGCAGTACTTC,CASSPGLGRKSSYEQYF
TRBJ2-3,TRBV2,.,.,TGTGCCAGCAGTGATCTCAGCACAGATACGCAGTATTTT,CASSDLSTDTQYF